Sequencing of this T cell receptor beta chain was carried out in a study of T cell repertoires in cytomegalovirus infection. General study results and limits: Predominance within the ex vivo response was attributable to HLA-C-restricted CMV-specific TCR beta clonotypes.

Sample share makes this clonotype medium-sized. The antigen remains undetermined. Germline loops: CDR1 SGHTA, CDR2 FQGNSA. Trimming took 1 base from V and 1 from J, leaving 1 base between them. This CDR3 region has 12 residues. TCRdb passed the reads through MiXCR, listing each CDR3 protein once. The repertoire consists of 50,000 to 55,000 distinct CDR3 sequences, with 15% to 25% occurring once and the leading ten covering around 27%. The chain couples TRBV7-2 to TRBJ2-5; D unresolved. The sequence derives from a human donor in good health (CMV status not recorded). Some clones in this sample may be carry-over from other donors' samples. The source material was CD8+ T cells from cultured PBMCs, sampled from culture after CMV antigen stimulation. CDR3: CASSLGQETQYF. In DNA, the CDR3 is TGTGCCAGCAGCTTAGGCCAAGAGACCCAGTACTTC.